This T cell receptor beta chain was documented in a study of response to subunit inactivated influenza vaccine. CDR3 size: 13 residues. With 4 bases removed from V and 4 bases from J, the gap between germline ends came to 10 bases. A single record per CDR3 protein comes from TCRdb applying MiXCR to the RT-PCR reads. The repertoire holds roughly 700,000 distinct CDR3 sequences, around 13% seen once, with 6% to 8% in the top ten. This chain joins TRBV12-3 or TRBV12-4 and TRBJ1-1; TRBD1 might be the D (6 bases). The TCR comes from a middle-aged man who received an inactivated influenza vaccine. Sequenced material: PBMCs from blood, taken approximately 15 days before vaccination. The CDR3 coding sequence is TGTGCCAGCAGTTATAACAGGGCCACTGAAGCTTTCTTT. Its translation is CASSYNRATEAFF.